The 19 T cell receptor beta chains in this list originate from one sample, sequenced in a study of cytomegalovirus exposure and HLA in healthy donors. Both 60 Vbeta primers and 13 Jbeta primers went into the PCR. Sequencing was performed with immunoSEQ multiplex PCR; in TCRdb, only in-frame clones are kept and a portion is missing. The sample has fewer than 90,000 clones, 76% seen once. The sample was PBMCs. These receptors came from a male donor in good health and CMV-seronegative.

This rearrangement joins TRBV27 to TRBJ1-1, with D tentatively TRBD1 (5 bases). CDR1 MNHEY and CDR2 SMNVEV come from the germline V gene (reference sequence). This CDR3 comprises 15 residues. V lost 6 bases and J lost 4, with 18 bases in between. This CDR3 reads CASRYASGGGTEAFF. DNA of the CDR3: TGTGCCAGCAGATACGCCTCGGGGGGGGGCACTGAAGCTTTCTTT.

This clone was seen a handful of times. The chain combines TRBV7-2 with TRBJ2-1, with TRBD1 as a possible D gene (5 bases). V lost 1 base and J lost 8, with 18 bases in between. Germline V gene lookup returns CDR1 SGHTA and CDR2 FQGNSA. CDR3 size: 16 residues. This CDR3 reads CASSLGSLQGRHEQFF. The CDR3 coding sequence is TGTGCCAGCAGCTTAGGGTCTCTCCAGGGTCGCCATGAGCAGTTCTTC.

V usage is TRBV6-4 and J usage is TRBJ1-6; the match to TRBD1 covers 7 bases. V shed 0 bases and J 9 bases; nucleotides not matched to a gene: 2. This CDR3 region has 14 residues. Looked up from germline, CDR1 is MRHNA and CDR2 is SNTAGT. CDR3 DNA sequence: TGTGCCAGCAGTGACTCGCACAGGGGTTCACCCCTCCACTTT. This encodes CASSDSHRGSPLHF.

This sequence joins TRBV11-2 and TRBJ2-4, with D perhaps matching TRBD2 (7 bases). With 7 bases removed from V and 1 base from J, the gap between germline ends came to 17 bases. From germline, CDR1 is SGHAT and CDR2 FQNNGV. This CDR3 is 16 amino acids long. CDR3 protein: CASTGKGGKAKNIQYF. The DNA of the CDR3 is TGTGCCAGCACCGGAAAGGGGGGGAAGGCCAAAAACATTCAGTACTTC.

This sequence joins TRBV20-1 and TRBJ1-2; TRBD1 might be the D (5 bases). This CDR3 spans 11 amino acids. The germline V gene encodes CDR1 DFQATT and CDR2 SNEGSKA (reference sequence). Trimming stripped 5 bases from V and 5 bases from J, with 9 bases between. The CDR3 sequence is CSASTAYGYTF. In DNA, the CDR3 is TGCAGTGCTTCGACAGCTTATGGCTACACCTTC.

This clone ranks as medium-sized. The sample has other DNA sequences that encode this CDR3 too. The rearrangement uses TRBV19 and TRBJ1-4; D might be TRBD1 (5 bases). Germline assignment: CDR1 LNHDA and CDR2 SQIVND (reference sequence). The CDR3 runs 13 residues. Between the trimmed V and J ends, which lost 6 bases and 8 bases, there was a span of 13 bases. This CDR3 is CASRAGRGEKLFF. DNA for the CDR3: TGTGCCAGTAGGGCCGGGAGGGGAGAAAAACTGTTTTTT.

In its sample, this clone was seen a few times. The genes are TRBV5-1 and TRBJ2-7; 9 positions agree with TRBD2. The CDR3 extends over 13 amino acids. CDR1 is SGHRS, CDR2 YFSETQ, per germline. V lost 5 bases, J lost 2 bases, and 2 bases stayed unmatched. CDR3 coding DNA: TGCGCCAGCAGGGGACTAGCTGCCTACGAGCAGTACTTC. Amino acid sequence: CASRGLAAYEQYF.

The CDR3 DNA sequence: TGTGCCCACTGCCTGGCAGGGAAACAGCCCCAGCATTTT. Encoded protein: CAHCLAGKQPQHF. V is TRBV28 and J is TRBJ1-5, with D possibly TRBD1 on 5 matching bases. V was shortened by 11 bases and J by 7 bases, with 18 bases between the two germline ends. Germline CDR1 reads MDHEN; CDR2 reads SYDVKM. The CDR3 is 13 residues long.

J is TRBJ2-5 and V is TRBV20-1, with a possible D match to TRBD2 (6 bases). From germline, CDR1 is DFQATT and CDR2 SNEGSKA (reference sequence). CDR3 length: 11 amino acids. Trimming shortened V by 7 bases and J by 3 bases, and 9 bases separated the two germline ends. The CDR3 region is CSGGVKETQYF. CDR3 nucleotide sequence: TGCAGTGGGGGGGTTAAAGAGACCCAGTACTTC.

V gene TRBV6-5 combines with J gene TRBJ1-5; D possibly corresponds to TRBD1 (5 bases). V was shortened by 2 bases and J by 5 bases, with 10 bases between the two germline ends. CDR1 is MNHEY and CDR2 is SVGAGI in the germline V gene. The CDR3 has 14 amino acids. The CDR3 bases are TGTGCCAGCAGTTACGTCAGGGTGGATCAGCCCCAGCATTTT. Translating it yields CASSYVRVDQPQHF.

This CDR3 reads CASSLDSTSNYGYTF. The CDR3 region has the DNA TGCGCCAGCAGCTTGGACAGCACCTCTAACTATGGCTACACCTTC. The J gene is TRBJ1-2, the V gene TRBV5-1; no clear D. The CDR3 consists of 15 residues. The germline V gene encodes CDR1 SGHRS and CDR2 YFSETQ. Trimming removed 0 bases at V and 0 bases at J, with 9 bases between.

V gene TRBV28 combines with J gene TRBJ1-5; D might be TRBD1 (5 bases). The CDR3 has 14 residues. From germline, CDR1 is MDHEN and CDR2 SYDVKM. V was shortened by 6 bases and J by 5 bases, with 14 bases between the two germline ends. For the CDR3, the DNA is TGTGCCAGCAGGCCACAGGTGCGCGATCAGCCCCAGCATTTT. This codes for CASRPQVRDQPQHF.

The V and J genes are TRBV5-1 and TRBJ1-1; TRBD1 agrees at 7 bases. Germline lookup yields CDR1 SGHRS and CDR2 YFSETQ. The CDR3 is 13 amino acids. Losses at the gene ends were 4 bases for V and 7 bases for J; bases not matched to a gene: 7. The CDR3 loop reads CASSLDREVEAFF. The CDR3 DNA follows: TGCGCCAGCAGCCTAGACAGGGAGGTTGAAGCTTTCTTT.

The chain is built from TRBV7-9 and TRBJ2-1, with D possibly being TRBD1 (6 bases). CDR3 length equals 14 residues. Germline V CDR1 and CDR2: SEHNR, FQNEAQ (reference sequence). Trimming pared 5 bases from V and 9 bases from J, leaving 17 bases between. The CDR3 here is CASSPPGYRVEQFF. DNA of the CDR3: TGTGCCAGCAGCCCCCCCGGTTACAGGGTTGAGCAGTTCTTC.

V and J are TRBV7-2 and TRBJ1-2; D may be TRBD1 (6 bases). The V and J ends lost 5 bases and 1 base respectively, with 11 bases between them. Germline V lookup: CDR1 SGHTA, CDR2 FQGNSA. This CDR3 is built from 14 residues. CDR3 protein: CASSPGQINYGYTF. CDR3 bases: TGTGCCAGCAGCCCAGGACAGATTAACTATGGCTACACCTTC.

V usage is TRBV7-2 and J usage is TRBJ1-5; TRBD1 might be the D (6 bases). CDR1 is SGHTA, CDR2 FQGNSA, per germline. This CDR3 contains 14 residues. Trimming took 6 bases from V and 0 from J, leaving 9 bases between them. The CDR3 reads CASSLQGSNQPQHF. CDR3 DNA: TGTGCCAGCAGTCTACAGGGTAGCAATCAGCCCCAGCATTTT.

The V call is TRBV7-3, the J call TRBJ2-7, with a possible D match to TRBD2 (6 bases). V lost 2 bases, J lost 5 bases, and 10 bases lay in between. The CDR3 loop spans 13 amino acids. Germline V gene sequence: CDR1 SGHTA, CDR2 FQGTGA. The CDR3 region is CASSLRREDEQYF. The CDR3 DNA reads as TGTGCCAGCAGCTTACGCAGGGAGGACGAGCAGTACTTC.

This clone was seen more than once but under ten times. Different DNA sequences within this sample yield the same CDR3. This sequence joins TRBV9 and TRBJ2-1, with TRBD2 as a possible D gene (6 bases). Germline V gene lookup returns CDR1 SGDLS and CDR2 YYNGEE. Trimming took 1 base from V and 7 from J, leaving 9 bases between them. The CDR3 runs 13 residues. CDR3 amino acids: CASSVRGGNEQFF. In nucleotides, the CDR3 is TGTGCCAGCAGCGTACGTGGGGGGAATGAGCAGTTCTTC.

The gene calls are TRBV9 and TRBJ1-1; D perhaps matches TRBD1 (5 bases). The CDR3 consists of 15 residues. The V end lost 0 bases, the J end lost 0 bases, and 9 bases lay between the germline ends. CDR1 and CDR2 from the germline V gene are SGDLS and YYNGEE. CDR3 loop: CASSVGWGLNTEAFF. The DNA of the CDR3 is TGTGCCAGCAGCGTAGGGTGGGGCCTGAACACTGAAGCTTTCTTT. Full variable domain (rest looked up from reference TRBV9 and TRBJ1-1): DSGVTQTPKHLITATGQRVTLRCSPRSGDLSVYWYQQSLDQGLQFLIQYYNGEERAKGNILERFSAQQFPDLHSELNLSSLELGDSALYFCASSVGWGLNTEAFFGQGTRLTVV.